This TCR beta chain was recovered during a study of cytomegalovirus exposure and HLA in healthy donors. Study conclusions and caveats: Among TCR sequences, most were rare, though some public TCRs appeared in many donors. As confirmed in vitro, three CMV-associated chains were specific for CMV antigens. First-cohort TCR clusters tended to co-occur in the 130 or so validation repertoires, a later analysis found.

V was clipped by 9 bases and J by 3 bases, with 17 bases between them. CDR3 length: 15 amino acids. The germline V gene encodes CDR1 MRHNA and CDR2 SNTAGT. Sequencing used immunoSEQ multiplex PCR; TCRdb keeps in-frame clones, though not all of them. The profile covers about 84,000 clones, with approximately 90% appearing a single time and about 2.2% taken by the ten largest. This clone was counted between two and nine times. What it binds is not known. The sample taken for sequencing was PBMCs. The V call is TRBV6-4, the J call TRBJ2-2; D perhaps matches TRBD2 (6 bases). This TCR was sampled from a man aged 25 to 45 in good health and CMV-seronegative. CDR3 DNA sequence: TGTGCCAGTCGTCCCGGGACGGGAGACACCGGGGAGCTGTTTTTT. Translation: CASRPGTGDTGELFF.